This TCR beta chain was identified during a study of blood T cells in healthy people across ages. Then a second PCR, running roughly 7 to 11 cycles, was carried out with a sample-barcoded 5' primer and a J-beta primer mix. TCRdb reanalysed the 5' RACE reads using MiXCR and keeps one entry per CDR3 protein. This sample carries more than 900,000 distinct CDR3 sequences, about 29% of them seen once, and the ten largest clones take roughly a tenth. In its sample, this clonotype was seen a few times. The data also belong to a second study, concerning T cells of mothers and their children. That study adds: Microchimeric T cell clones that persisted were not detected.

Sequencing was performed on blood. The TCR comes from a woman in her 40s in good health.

The CDR3 spells CASSQDGSGKFEAFF. For the CDR3, the DNA is TGCGCCAGCAGCCAAGATGGGTCGGGAAAGTTTGAAGCTTTCTTT. The J gene is TRBJ1-1, the V gene TRBV4-1; D not certain. V was trimmed by 0 bases and J by 7 bases, leaving 15 bases between them. Germline V gives CDR1 MGHRA, CDR2 YSYEKL. The CDR3 sequence is 15 residues long.